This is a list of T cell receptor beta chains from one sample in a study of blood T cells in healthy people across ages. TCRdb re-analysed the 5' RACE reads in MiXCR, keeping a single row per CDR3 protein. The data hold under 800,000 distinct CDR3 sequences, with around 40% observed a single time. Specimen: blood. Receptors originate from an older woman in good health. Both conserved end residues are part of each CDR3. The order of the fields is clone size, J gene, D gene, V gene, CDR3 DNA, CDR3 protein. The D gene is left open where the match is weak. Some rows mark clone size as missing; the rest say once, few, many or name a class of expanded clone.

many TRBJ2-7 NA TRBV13 TGTGCCAGCAGCTCGGGACGGACCTACGAGCAGTACTTC CASSSGRTYEQYF
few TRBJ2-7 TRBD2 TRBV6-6 TGTGCCAGCAGTTCCACCGGGACTAGCTCTTCCTACGAGCAGTACTTC CASSSTGTSSSYEQYF
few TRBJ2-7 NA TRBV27 TGTGCCAGCAGACTCCGGGACATAAGCTCCTACGAGCAGTACTTC CASRLRDISSYEQYF
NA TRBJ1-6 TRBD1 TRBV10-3 TGTGCCATCAGTGGGGGGACAGTGATAAGGAATTCACTCCTCCACTTT CAISGGTVIRNSLLHF
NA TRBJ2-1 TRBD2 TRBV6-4 TGTGCCAGCAGGGCCACCCCTAGCGGGAGGGCCGGCGAGCAGTTCTTC CASRATPSGRAGEQFF
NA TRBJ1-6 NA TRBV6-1 TGTGCCAGCAGTGAGAGAGACAATTCACCCCTCCACTTT CASSERDNSPLHF
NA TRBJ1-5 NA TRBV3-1 TGTGCCAGCAGCTTAAGACAGGTCAATCAGCCCCAGCATTTT CASSLRQVNQPQHF
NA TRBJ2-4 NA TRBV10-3 TGTGCCATCAGTGAGTCGTTTGGCAGGGAGGAGTACTTC CAISESFGREEYF
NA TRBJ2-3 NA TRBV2 TGTGCCAGCAGCAGCGTCCTCACAGATACGCAGTATTTT CASSSVLTDTQYF
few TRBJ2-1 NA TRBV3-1 TGTGCCAGCAGCCACTCGGCAGGGGTTTACAATGAGCAGTTCTTC CASSHSAGVYNEQFF
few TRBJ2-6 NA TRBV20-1 TGCAGTGCTAGAGCAGGAGGGACTCTAGTTCATTCTGGGGCCAACGTCCTGACTTTC CSARAGGTLVHSGANVLTF
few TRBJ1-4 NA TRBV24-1 TGTGCCACCAGTGATCCGTCGGTCGCTCCTAATGAAAAACTGTTTTTT CATSDPSVAPNEKLFF
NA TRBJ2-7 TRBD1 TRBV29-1 TGCAGCGTTAGGGGATCCCAGGGGGCCGCGACCTACGGGCAGTACTTC CSVRGSQGAATYGQYF
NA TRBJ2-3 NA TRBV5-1 TGCGCCAGCGGTCAAAGGGGCGGCACAGATACGCAGTATTTT CASGQRGGTDTQYF
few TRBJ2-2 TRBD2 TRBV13 TGTGCCAGCAGCACCCCTACGACGGGAGGAGCAGACACCGGGGAGCTGTTTTTT CASSTPTTGGADTGELFF